This T cell receptor (beta chain) was found in a study of cytomegalovirus exposure and HLA in healthy donors. The PCR was carried out with 60 Vbeta primers and 13 Jbeta primers. Assay: immunoSEQ multiplex PCR; the TCRdb copy retains only in-frame clones and omits some. The profile shows more than 95,000 clones, around three quarters of them singletons. There are 15 residues in the CDR3. Germline CDR1 SGDLS, CDR2 YYNGEE. Germline trimming cut 4 bases from V and 2 bases from J; bases unmatched to any gene: 6. The receptor's source is a woman between 18 and 30 years old in good health and CMV-seropositive. Material: PBMCs. The chain links TRBV9 to TRBJ1-2; 9 bases fit TRBD1. CDR3 bases: TGTGCCAGCAGCCGCCCCGGACAGGGGAACTATGGCTACACCTTC. Translating gives CASSRPGQGNYGYTF.